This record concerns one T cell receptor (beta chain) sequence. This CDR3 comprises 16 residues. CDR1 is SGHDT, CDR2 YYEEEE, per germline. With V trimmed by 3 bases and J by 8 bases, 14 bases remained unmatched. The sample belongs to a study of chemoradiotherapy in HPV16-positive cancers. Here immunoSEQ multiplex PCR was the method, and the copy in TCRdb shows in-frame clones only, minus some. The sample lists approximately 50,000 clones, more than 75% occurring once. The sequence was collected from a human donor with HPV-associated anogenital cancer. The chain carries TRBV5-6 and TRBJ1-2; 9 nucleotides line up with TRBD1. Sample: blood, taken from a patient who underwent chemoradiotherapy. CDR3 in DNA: TGTGCCAGCAGCTGGACCGGGACAGGGATCCCGCCCGGCTACACCTTC. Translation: CASSWTGTGIPPGYTF.